What follows describes a single T cell receptor beta chain. Antigen: not known. Sequenced by immunoSEQ multiplex PCR; TCRdb stores in-frame clones only, minus some. In the table there are 35,000 to 55,000 clones, 65% to 85% of which are singletons. The V gene's germline CDR1 is SGHNT and CDR2 YYREEE (reference sequence). V was cut by 2 bases and J by 2 bases, with 14 bases left in between. The length of the CDR3 is 16 residues. This entry is derived from a study of OX40 agonist ivuxolimab in advanced cancers. Study details: Every 2 weeks, patients received ivuxolimab intravenously, dosed at 0.01 to 10 mg/kg. Antecedent anti-PD-1, anti-PD-L1 or anti-CTLA-4 therapy was permissible, with roughly 36% having received some.

Study results and caveats: Clonal expansion was seen in CD4+ and CD8+ blood T cells by week 6 at 0.1 to 3.0 mg/kg. The study found that CD8+ T cells averaged more expanded clones than CD4+.

The rearrangement uses TRBV5-4 and TRBJ2-1; TRBD2 is a possible D gene (6 bases). Here the sequenced sample was CD4+ or CD8+ T cells sorted from blood, taken in a trial of the OX40 agonist ivuxolimab. The TCR comes from an adult with an advanced solid tumor such as melanoma, head and neck, liver or kidney cancer. The CDR3 region is CASSLPLTSPYNEQFF. For the CDR3, the DNA is TGTGCCAGCAGCTTACCCCTGACTAGTCCCTACAATGAGCAGTTCTTC.